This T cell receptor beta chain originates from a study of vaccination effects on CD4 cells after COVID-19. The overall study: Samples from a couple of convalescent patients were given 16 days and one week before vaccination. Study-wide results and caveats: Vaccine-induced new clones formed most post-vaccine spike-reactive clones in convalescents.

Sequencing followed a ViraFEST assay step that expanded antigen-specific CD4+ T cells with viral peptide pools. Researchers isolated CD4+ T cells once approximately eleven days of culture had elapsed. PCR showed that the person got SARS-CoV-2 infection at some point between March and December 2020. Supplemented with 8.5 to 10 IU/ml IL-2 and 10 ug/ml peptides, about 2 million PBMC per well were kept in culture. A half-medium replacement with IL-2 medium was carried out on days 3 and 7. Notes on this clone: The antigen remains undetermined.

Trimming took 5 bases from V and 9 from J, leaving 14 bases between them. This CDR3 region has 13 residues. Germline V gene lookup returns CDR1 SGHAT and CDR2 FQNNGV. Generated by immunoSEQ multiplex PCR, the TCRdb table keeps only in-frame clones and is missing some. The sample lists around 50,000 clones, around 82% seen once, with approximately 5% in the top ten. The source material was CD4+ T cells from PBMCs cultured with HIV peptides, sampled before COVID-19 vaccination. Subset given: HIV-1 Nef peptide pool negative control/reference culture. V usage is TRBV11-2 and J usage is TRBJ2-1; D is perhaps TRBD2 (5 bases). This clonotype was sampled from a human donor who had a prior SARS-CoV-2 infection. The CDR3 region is CASSPRAEGEQFF. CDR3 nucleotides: TGTGCCAGCAGCCCGAGGGCCGAAGGTGAGCAGTTCTTC.